This T cell receptor (beta chain) was identified in a study of cytomegalovirus exposure and HLA in healthy donors. Germline assignment: CDR1 SGHNT and CDR2 YYREEE (reference sequence). Trimming removed 4 bases at V and 3 bases at J, with 10 bases between. There are 14 residues in the CDR3. This clone has just a few counts. This PCR relied on a set of 60 Vbeta primers and 13 Jbeta primers. TCRdb's table, derived via immunoSEQ multiplex PCR, lists solely in-frame clones and lacks some. This sample yields roughly 100,000 clones, of which approximately 16% are seen a single time; around 0.9% belongs to the top ten.

The sequence was obtained from a female donor in good health and CMV-seronegative. The V and J genes are TRBV5-4 and TRBJ2-2; D uncertain. Sequencing used PBMCs. The CDR3 nucleotides are TGTGCCAGCAGCCCGAGAGAATACACCGGGGAGCTGTTTTTT. Its protein product is CASSPREYTGELFF. Supplemented by reference TRBV5-4 and TRBJ2-2, the full variable domain reads ETGVTQSPTHLIKTRGQQVTLRCSSQSGHNTVSWYQQALGQGPQFIFQYYREEENGRGNFPPRFSGLQFPNYSSELNVNALELDDSALYLCASSPREYTGELFFGEGSRLTVL.